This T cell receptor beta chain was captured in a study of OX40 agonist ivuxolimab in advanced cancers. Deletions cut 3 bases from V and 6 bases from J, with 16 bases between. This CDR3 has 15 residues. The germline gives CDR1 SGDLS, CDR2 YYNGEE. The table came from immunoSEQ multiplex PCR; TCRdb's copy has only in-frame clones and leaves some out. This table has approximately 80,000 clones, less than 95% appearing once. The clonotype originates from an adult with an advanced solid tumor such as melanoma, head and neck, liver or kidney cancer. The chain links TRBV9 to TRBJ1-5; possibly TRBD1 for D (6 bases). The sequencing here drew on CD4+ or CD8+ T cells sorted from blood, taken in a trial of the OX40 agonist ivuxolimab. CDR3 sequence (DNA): TGTGCCAGCAGCGCAGGAGGGGGGCTTAGTCAGCCCCAGCATTTT. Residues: CASSAGGGLSQPQHF.